Described below is a single T cell receptor beta chain sequence and its context. Antigen specificity is unknown. The germline CDR1 and CDR2 sequences are SEHNR and FQNEAQ (reference sequence). CDR3 length equals 15 residues. Deletions cut 5 bases from V and 0 bases from J, with 11 bases between. This entry belongs to a study of cytotoxic CD8 clonotypes in ibrutinib-treated CLL. General observations from the study: Clonality (at baseline) was higher than in age-matched healthy donors and tracked circulating CD8+ T-cell counts. Higher clonality was seen at ibrutinib response and a return toward baseline at progression.

The assay was immunoSEQ multiplex PCR, and TCRdb's table has in-frame clones only and misses some. The data hold under 200,000 clones, with around 80% observed a single time. The source was PBMCs, collected after 24 months of ibrutinib treatment. The chain carries TRBV7-9 and TRBJ1-3; D not resolved. The receptor was isolated from a human donor with chronic lymphocytic leukemia. The chain's CDR3 is CASSLREASGNTIYF. The DNA for the CDR3 is TGTGCCAGCAGCCTCCGGGAGGCCTCTGGAAACACCATATATTTT.